A selection of T cell receptor beta chains follows, all from one sample in a study of T cell responses to AZD1222 COVID-19 vaccine. The method was immunoSEQ multiplex PCR; TCRdb's version includes in-frame clones alone and lacks a portion of them. The repertoire holds 25,000 to 30,000 clones, 89% seen once, with roughly 1.3% in the top ten. Sequencing used peripheral blood, obtained on day 0 of AZD1222 vaccination. The receptors originated from an adult in good health. The CDR3 runs from the conserved cysteine through the conserved F or W.

CDR3 length	V gene	J gene	CDR3 protein
14	TRBV4-1	TRBJ2-5	CASSQVGGKETQYF
14	TRBV7-2	TRBJ1-5	CASSLLGGAKPQHF
13	TRBV2	TRBJ1-3	CASSGGRVNTIYF
17	TRBV28	TRBJ1-5	CASRPGLRGGSNQPQHF
14	TRBV5-1	TRBJ2-6	CASSSSSGANVLTF
17	TRBV9	TRBJ2-6	CASSPREDDSGANVLTF
14	TRBV5-1	TRBJ2-7	CASSLESRGEEQYF
15	TRBV21-1	TRBJ2-7	CASSKPPGAVYEQYF
19	TRBV19	TRBJ1-5	CASSLPGLPGDISNQPQHF
16	TRBV19	TRBJ2-1	CASSIPGLAGEDEQFF
13	TRBV27	TRBJ1-4	CASSLAGSEKLFF
17	TRBV13	TRBJ2-1	CASSLIWGQGLNNEQFF
14	TRBV6-5	TRBJ1-2	CASSYSGRGGGYTF
15	TRBV27	TRBJ2-1	CASSPGRLFYNEQFF
13	TRBV10-3	TRBJ2-1	CAVGGGRADEQFF
14	TRBV6-5	TRBJ2-1	CASAVTSSYNEQFF
18	TRBV3-1/TRBV3-2	TRBJ2-3	CASSPRAGGLIFTDTQYF
13	TRBV9	TRBJ2-5	CASSPHGVETQYF
14	TRBV19	TRBJ1-5	CASSPTRPNQPQHF
14	TRBV30	TRBJ2-2	CAWSILSRTGELFF
11	TRBV2	TRBJ2-5	CASSDWETQYF
14	TRBV10-3	TRBJ1-6	CAITLGGTNSPLHF
14	TRBV6-1	TRBJ1-5	CASSELGYAEPQHF
17	TRBV28	TRBJ1-2	CASSFVAGREPNYGYTF
15	TRBV27	TRBJ2-4	CASSPLTMAKNIQYF
12	TRBV24-1	TRBJ2-7	CATSSGTNEQYF
14	TRBV5-1	TRBJ2-7	CASGTSGNLGEQYF
16	TRBV27	TRBJ2-1	CASRGRSGGTYNEQFF
14	TRBV11-1	TRBJ2-1	CASSLDRAYNEQFF
17	TRBV6-2/TRBV6-3	TRBJ1-1	CASSYGGVVGDNTEAFF
18	TRBV28	TRBJ1-5	CASSFIRMGTNSNQPQHF
16	TRBV7-9	TRBJ2-6	CASSHDSLSGANVLTF
14	TRBV30	TRBJ1-6	CAWSRGQDNSPLHF
12	TRBV12-3/TRBV12-4	TRBJ1-1	CASSLMREGAFF
16	TRBV28	TRBJ2-2	CASTPWGTGNTGELFF
14	TRBV6-5	TRBJ1-1	CASSYRGPNTEAFF
13	TRBV7-2	TRBJ1-4	CASSLDRRGKLFF
13	TRBV7-9	TRBJ2-2	CASAAANTGELFF
16	TRBV24-1	TRBJ2-1	CATPPVASGFNNEQFF
11	TRBV11-3	TRBJ2-3	CASSGRNTQYF
11	TRBV28	TRBJ1-1	CASNTGTEAFF
14	TRBV7-8	TRBJ2-7	CASSSGGSSYEQYF
14	TRBV7-8	TRBJ2-1	CASSQPSGGDEQFF
16	TRBV2	TRBJ2-5	CASRGYIAGLQETQYF
17	TRBV4-1	TRBJ2-4	CASSRGLADLAKNIQYF
13	TRBV10-3	TRBJ2-7	CAISDTGTYEQYF
14	TRBV7-8	TRBJ1-2	CASSPRGANYGYTF
11	TRBV9	TRBJ2-5	CASSSQETQYF
16	TRBV5-1	TRBJ2-1	CASSPRTSGFNNEQFF
15	TRBV5-1	TRBJ1-2	CASSSGIWGDYGYTF
13	TRBV5-1	TRBJ1-1	CASVRDRGTEAFF
13	TRBV11-3	TRBJ1-1	CASSLERGTEAFF
14	TRBV3-1/TRBV3-2	TRBJ1-1	CASSQRGGGPEAFF